Listed here are 9 T cell receptor beta chains from one sample, sequenced in a study of Ad26.COV2.S vaccination and SARS-CoV-2 variants. The table came from immunoSEQ multiplex PCR; TCRdb's copy has only in-frame clones and leaves some out. Of roughly 700,000 clones in the sample, 70% to 90% were seen once. Described treatment: around 19 received Ad26.COV2.S at low or high dose, single or two shots; about 5 received placebo; per-sample allocation not given. At day 63 after the first vaccine or placebo injection, samples were drawn. Sequencing used peripheral blood, obtained in a trial of Ad26.COV2.S vaccine versus placebo. These TCRs come from a person between 18 and 65 years old who received the Ad26.COV2.S COVID-19 vaccine or a placebo.

This sequence joins TRBV11-2 and TRBJ2-7; 9 bases are shared with TRBD2. CDR1 is SGHAT and CDR2 is FQNNGV in the germline V gene. The ends lost 0 bases at V and 3 bases at J; junction bases unmatched: 3. The CDR3 has 15 amino acids. In nucleotides, the CDR3 is TGTGCCAGCAGCTTAGATAGCGGGAGTTTCTACGAGCAGTACTTC. Translated, it gives CASSLDSGSFYEQYF.

The rearrangement links TRBV6-5 to TRBJ1-5, with 7 bases lining up with TRBD1. J gave up 6 bases and V 4 bases, and 6 bases lay outside the gene matches. This CDR3 comprises 14 residues. CDR1 MNHEY and CDR2 SVGAGI come from the germline V gene. The CDR3 DNA reads TGTGCCAGCAGTTTACAGGGGCCGGGTCAGCCCCAGCATTTT. Protein: CASSLQGPGQPQHF.

This chain joins TRBV7-2 and TRBJ2-7; possible D gene TRBD1, 5 bases. CDR1 and CDR2 (germline): SGHTA, FQGNSA. Between the trimmed V and J ends, which lost 1 base and 2 bases, there was a span of 18 bases. The CDR3 is made up of 17 amino acids. CDR3 DNA sequence: TGTGCCAGCAGCTTAGACATCTACCGACAGATACCCTACGAGCAGTACTTC. Translation: CASSLDIYRQIPYEQYF.

The CDR3 nucleotides are TGTGCCAGCAGCGCAAGGACAGACACTGAAGCTTTCTTT. The encoded protein is CASSARTDTEAFF. This chain joins TRBV7-8 and TRBJ1-1; tentatively, D is TRBD1 (6 bases). The CDR3 contains 13 residues. V was trimmed by 5 bases and J by 3 bases, leaving 10 bases between them. Germline CDR1 is SGHVS and CDR2 is FQNEAQ.

The CDR3 region has the DNA TGTGCCAGCTCACCACCAGGGACTGGCGGAGAGACCCAGTACTTC. Translating gives CASSPPGTGGETQYF. The V and J genes are TRBV18 and TRBJ2-5, with a tentative D call TRBD2 (6 bases). The V end lost 0 bases, the J end lost 4 bases, and 12 bases lay between the germline ends. The CDR3 loop spans 15 amino acids. From germline, CDR1 is KGHSH and CDR2 LQKENI.

The rearrangement links TRBV5-1 to TRBJ2-5; D might be TRBD1 or TRBD2, each matching 6 bases. Germline V lookup: CDR1 SGHRS, CDR2 YFSETQ. V was pared by 0 bases and J by 2 bases, with 17 bases between. This CDR3 has 17 residues. CDR3 region: CASSLDRIGGLQETQYF. DNA for the CDR3: TGCGCCAGCAGCTTGGACCGTATCGGGGGCCTTCAAGAGACCCAGTACTTC.

This sequence joins TRBV7-2 and TRBJ1-2; no clear D. V shed 2 bases and J shed 4 bases, with 8 bases lying between them. Germline V gives CDR1 SGHTA, CDR2 FQGNSA. The CDR3 loop spans 13 amino acids. Written as DNA, the CDR3 is TGTGCCAGCAGCTTACAGAACAGCTATGGCTACACCTTC. Translated: CASSLQNSYGYTF. The full variable domain, its missing parts supplied by reference TRBV7-2 and TRBJ1-2, is GAGVSQSPSNKVTEKGKDVELRCDPISGHTALYWYRQSLGQGLEFLIYFQGNSAPDKSGLPSDRFSAERTGGSVSTLTIQRTQQEDSAVYLCASSLQNSYGYTFGSGTRLTVV.

This clone was found a few times. The V call is TRBV5-1, the J call TRBJ2-7; the match to TRBD1 covers 11 bases. The CDR3 runs 15 residues. V lost 4 bases and J lost 6; bases outside the gene matches: 9. From germline, CDR1 is SGHRS and CDR2 YFSETQ. CDR3 sequence: CASSNSGTGGREQYF. The CDR3 DNA is TGCGCCAGCAGCAACTCCGGGACAGGGGGTCGCGAGCAGTACTTC.

The CDR3 bases are TGTGCCAGCAGCGTAGCCCCAGGGGCTGCCGAGCAGTACTTC. Protein sequence: CASSVAPGAAEQYF. The chain has TRBV9 and TRBJ2-7; the D gene is possibly TRBD1 (6 bases). The CDR3 contains 14 residues. V was shortened by 0 bases and J by 6 bases, with 13 bases between the two germline ends. The germline V gene has CDR1 SGDLS and CDR2 YYNGEE. The whole variable domain, remainder taken from reference TRBV9 and TRBJ2-7, is DSGVTQTPKHLITATGQRVTLRCSPRSGDLSVYWYQQSLDQGLQFLIQYYNGEERAKGNILERFSAQQFPDLHSELNLSSLELGDSALYFCASSVAPGAAEQYFGPGTRLTVT.